These 4 T cell receptor beta chains were sequenced from one sample in a study of cytomegalovirus exposure and HLA in healthy donors. The PCR ran on 60 Vbeta and 13 Jbeta primers. Measured with immunoSEQ multiplex PCR; TCRdb has only the in-frame clones, and not every one. The table records about 100,000 clones, about 75% of them present only once. The source material was PBMCs. Source of these receptors: a man aged 35-49 years in good health and CMV-seropositive.

The chain carries TRBV4-2 and TRBJ1-2, with D perhaps TRBD1 (6 bases). CDR3 length: 17 residues. V lost 0 bases and J 0 bases, leaving 14 bases between the germline ends. In germline, CDR1 is LGHNA, CDR2 YNFKEQ. In nucleotides, the CDR3 is TGTGCCAGCAGCCAAGACAAAAACAGGGCTTCTAACTATGGCTACACCTTC. Amino acids: CASSQDKNRASNYGYTF.

The chain combines TRBV10-3 with TRBJ2-5, with 8 bases aligning to TRBD2. Trimming at V came to 10 bases and at J to 2 bases, leaving 6 bases not matched to a gene. Germline V CDR1 and CDR2: ENHRY, SYGVKD. The CDR3 sequence is 13 residues long. The CDR3 sequence: CASCGRPQETQYF. The DNA for the CDR3 is TGTGCCAGTTGCGGGAGGCCGCAAGAGACCCAGTACTTC.

The chain carries TRBV7-9 and TRBJ2-5, with D possibly matching TRBD1 (6 bases). From germline, CDR1 is SEHNR and CDR2 FQNEAQ (reference sequence). V lost 5 bases to trimming and J lost 1 base, with 14 bases between them. CDR3 length: 15 amino acids. The DNA for the CDR3 is TGTGCCAGCAGCATAACAGGGAGTGTCCAAGAGACCCAGTACTTC. As protein: CASSITGSVQETQYF. Complete variable domain (other parts from reference TRBV7-9 and TRBJ2-5): DTGVSQNPRHKITKRGQNVTFRCDPISEHNRLYWYRQTLGQGPEFLTYFQNEAQLEKSRLLSDRFSAERPKGSFSTLEIQRTEQGDSAMYLCASSITGSVQETQYFGPGTRLLVL.

The chain recombines TRBV2 with TRBJ2-1, with 7 bases matching TRBD2. The CDR3 is 17 residues long. Trimming at V came to 3 bases and at J to 2 bases, leaving 10 bases not matched to a gene. CDR1 and CDR2 (germline): SNHLY, FYNNEI. This CDR3 reads CASSDPDGAGAYNEQFF. CDR3 bases: TGTGCCAGCAGTGACCCGGATGGGGCGGGAGCCTACAATGAGCAGTTCTTC.